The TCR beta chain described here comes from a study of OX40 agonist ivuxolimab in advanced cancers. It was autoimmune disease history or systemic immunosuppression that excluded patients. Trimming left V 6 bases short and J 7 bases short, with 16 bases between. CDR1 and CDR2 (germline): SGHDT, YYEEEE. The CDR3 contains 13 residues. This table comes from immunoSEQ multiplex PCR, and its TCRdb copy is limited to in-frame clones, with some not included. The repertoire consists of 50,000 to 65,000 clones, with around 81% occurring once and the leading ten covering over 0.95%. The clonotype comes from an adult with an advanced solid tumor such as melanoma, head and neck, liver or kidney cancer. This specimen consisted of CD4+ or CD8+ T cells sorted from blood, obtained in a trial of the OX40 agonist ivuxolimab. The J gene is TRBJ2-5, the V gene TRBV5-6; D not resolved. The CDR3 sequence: CASIQGRPGTQYF. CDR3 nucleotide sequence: TGTGCCAGCATCCAAGGACGTCCCGGGACCCAGTACTTC.